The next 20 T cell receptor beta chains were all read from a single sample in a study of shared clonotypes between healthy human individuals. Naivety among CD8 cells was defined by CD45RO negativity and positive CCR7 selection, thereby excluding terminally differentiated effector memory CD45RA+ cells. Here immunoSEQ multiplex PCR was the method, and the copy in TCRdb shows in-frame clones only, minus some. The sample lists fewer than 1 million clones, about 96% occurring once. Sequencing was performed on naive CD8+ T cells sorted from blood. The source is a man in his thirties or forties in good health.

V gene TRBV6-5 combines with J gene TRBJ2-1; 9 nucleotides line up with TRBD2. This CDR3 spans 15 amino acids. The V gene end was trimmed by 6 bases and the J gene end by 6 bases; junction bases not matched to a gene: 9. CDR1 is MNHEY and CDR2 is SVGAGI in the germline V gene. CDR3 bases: TGTGCCAGCAGCCCGATAGCGGGAGACTTCAATGAGCAGTTCTTC. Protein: CASSPIAGDFNEQFF.

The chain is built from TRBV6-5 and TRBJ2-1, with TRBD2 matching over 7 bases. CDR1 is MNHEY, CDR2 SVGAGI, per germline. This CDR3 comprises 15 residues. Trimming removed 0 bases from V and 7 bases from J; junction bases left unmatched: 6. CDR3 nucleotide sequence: TGTGCCAGCAGTTACTCGAACCTAGCGGCAAATGAGCAGTTCTTC. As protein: CASSYSNLAANEQFF.

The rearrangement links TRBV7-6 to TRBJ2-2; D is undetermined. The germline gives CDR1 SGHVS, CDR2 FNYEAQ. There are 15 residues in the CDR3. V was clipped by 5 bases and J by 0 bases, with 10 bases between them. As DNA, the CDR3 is TGTGCCAGCAGCACTTACGACGCGAACACCGGGGAGCTGTTTTTT. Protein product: CASSTYDANTGELFF. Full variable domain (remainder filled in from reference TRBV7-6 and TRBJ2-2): GAGVSQSPRYKVTKRGQDVALRCDPISGHVSLYWYRQALGQGPEFLTYFNYEAQQDKSGLPNDRFSAERPEGSISTLTIQRTEQRDSAMYRCASSTYDANTGELFFGEGSRLTVL.

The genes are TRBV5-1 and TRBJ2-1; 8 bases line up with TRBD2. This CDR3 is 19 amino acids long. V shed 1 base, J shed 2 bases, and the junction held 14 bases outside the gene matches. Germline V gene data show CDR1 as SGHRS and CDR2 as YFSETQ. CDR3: CASSLYGGRFGNTYNEQFF. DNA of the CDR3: TGCGCCAGCAGCTTGTATGGCGGGAGGTTTGGGAACACCTACAATGAGCAGTTCTTC. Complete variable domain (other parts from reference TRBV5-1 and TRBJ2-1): KAGVTQTPRYLIKTRGQQVTLSCSPISGHRSVSWYQQTPGQGLQFLFEYFSETQRNKGNFPGRFSGRQFSNSRSEMNVSTLELGDSALYLCASSLYGGRFGNTYNEQFFGPGTRLTVL.

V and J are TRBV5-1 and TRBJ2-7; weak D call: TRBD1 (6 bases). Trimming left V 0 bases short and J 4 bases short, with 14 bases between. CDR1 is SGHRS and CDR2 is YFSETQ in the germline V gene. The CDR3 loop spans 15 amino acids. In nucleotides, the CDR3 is TGCGCCAGCAGCTTGGCAGTGACAGGTGATTACGAGCAGTACTTC. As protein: CASSLAVTGDYEQYF. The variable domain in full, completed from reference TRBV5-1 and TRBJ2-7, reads KAGVTQTPRYLIKTRGQQVTLSCSPISGHRSVSWYQQTPGQGLQFLFEYFSETQRNKGNFPGRFSGRQFSNSRSEMNVSTLELGDSALYLCASSLAVTGDYEQYFGPGTRLTVT.

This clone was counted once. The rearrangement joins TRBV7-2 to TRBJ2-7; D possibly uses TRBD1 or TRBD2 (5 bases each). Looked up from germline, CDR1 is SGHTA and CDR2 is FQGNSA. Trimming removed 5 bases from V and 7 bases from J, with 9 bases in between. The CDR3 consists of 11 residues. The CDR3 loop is CASSRGGEQYF. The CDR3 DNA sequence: TGTGCCAGCAGCCGTGGGGGAGAGCAGTACTTC.

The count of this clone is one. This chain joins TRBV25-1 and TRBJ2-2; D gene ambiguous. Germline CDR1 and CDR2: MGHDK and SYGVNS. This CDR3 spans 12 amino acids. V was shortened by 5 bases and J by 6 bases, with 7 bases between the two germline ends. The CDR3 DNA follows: TGTGCCAGCAGTAATGGACCCGGGGAGCTGTTTTTT. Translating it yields CASSNGPGELFF. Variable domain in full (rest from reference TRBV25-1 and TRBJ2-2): EADIYQTPRYLVIGTGKKITLECSQTMGHDKMYWYQQDPGMELHLIHYSYGVNSTEKGDLSSESTVSRIRTEHFPLTLESARPSHTSQYLCASSNGPGELFFGEGSRLTVL.

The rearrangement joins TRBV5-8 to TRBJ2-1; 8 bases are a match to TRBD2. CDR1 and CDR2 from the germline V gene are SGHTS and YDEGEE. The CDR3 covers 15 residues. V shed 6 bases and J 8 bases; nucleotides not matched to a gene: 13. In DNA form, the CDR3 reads TGTGCCAGCATCCTACCGGGACTAGGTCGGGATGAGCAGTTCTTC. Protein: CASILPGLGRDEQFF. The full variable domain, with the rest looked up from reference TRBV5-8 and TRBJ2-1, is EAGVTQSPTHLIKTRGQQATLRCSPISGHTSVYWYQQALGLGLQFLLWYDEGEERNRGNFPPRFSGRQFPNYSSELNVNALELEDSALYLCASILPGLGRDEQFFGPGTRLTVL.

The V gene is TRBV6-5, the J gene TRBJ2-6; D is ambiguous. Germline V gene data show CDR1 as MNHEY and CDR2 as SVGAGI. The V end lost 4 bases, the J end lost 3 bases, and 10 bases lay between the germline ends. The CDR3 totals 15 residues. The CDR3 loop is CASSSLVGGANVLTF. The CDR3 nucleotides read TGTGCCAGCAGTTCCCTCGTAGGTGGGGCCAACGTCCTGACTTTC.

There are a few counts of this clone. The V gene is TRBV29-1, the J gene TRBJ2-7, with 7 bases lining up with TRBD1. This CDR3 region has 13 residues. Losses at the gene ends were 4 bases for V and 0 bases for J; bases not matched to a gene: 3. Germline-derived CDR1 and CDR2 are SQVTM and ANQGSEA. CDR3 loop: CSVVGQSSYEQYF. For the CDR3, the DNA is TGCAGCGTTGTGGGACAGAGCTCCTACGAGCAGTACTTC.

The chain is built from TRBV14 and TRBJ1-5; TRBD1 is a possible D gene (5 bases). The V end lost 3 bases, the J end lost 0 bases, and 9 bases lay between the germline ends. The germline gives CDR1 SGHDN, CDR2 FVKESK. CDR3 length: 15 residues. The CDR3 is CASSQSGGSNQPQHF. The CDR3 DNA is TGTGCCAGCAGCCAGAGTGGGGGTAGCAATCAGCCCCAGCATTTT.

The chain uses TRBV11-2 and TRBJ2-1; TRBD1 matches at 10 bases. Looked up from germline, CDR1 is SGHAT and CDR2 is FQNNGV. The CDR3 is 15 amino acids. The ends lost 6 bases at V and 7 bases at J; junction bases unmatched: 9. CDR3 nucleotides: TGTGCCAGCAGGGTGACGGGACAGGGGTTGAATGAGCAGTTCTTC. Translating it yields CASRVTGQGLNEQFF.

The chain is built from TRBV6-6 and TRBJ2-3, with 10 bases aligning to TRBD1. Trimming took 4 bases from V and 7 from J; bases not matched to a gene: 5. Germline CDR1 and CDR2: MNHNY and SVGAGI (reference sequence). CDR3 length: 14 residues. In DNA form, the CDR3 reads TGTGCCAGCAGTTGGACAGGGGGGACCAATACGCAGTATTTT. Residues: CASSWTGGTNTQYF.

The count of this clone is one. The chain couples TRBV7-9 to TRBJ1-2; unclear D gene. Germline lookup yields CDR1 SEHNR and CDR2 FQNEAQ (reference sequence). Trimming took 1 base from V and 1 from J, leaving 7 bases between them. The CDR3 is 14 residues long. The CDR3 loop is CASSLDSSNYGYTF. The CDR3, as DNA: TGTGCCAGCAGCTTAGATTCCAGTAACTATGGCTACACCTTC.

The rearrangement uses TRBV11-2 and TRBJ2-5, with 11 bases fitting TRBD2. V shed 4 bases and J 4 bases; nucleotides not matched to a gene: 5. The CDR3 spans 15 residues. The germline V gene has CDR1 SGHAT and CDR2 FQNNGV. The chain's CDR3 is CASSSLAGDGETQYF. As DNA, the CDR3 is TGTGCCAGCAGCTCACTAGCGGGAGATGGAGAGACCCAGTACTTC.

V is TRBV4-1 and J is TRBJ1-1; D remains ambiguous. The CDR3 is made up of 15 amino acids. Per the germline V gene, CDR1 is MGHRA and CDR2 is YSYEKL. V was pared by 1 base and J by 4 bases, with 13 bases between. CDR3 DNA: TGCGCCAGCAGCCAAGGCGGGTCAGTCGGCACTGAAGCTTTCTTT. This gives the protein CASSQGGSVGTEAFF.

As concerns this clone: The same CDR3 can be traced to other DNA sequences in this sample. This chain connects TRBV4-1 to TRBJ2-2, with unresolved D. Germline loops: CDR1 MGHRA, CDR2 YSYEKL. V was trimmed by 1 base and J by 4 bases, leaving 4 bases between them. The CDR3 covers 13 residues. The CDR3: CASSQVGTGELFF. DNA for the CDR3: TGCGCCAGCAGCCAAGTTGGCACCGGGGAGCTGTTTTTT.

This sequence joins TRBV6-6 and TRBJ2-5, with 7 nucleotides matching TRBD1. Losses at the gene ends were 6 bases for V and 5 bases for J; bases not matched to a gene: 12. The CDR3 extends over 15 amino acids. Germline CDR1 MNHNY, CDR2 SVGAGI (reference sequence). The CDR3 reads CASSETGPGVETQYF. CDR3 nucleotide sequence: TGTGCCAGCAGCGAGACAGGGCCCGGGGTGGAGACCCAGTACTTC.

The CDR3 nucleotides read TGCGCCAGCAGCCAAGATATGGGGAACTATGGCTACACCTTC. As protein: CASSQDMGNYGYTF. The chain has TRBV4-3 and TRBJ1-2, with no clear D. V dropped 0 bases and J dropped 2 bases, with 7 bases sitting between them. The CDR3 loop spans 14 amino acids. Germline lookup yields CDR1 LGHNA and CDR2 YSLEER.

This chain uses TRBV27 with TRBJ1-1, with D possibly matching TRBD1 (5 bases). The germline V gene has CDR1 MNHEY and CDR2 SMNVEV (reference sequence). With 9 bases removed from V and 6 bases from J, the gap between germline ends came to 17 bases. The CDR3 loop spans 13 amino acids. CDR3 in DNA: TGTGCCAGTCGACGGGGGGGAATGGCTGAAGCTTTCTTT. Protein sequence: CASRRGGMAEAFF.